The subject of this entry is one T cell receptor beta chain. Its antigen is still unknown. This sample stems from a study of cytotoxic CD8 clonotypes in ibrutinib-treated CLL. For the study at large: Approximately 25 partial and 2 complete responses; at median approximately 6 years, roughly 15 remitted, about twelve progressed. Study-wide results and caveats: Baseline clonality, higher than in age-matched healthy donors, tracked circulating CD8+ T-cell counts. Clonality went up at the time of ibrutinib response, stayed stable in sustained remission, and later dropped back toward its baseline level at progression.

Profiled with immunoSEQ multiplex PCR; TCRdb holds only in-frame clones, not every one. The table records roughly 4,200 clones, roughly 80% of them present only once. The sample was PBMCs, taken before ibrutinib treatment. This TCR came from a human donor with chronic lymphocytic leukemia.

The CDR3 DNA sequence: TGTGCCAGCAGCTTAGGGGAGCAGACCGGGGGAGCGTACTTC. It encodes CASSLGEQTGGAYF. The J gene is TRBJ2-7, the V gene TRBV11-2, with D perhaps matching TRBD2 (6 bases). CDR1 and CDR2 (germline): SGHAT, FQNNGV. There are 14 residues in the CDR3. The V and J ends lost 1 base and 12 bases respectively, with 19 bases between them. Variable domain in full (rest from reference TRBV11-2 and TRBJ2-7): EAGVAQSPRYKIIEKRQSVAFWCNPISGHATLYWYQQILGQGPKLLIQFQNNGVVDDSQLPKDRFSAERLKGVDSTLKIQPAKLEDSAVYLCASSLGEQTGGAYFGPGTRLTVT.